This T cell receptor (beta chain) was sequenced during a study of T cells in Graves' hyperthyroidism and ophthalmopathy. V trimming: 8 bases; J trimming: 4 bases; junction bases outside the gene matches: 5. Germline-derived CDR1 and CDR2 are MDHEN and SYDVKM. The CDR3 sequence is 14 residues long. RNA transcripts were the template for amplifying TCR beta CDR3 regions. A first-round RT-PCR of the TCR CDR3 used the HTBI primer set. In TCRdb, the multiplex PCR reads were re-called with MiXCR into one record per CDR3 protein. The sample yields about 420,000 distinct CDR3 sequences, roughly 15% seen once. This receptor was taken from a woman between 18 and 29 years old with Graves' hyperthyroidism. The rearrangement joins TRBV28 to TRBJ2-3; TRBD2 matches 11 bases. The sequencing sample was made of blood. The DNA for the CDR3 is TGTGCCAGCCTTGTACTAGCGGGAGCAGATACGCAGTATTTT. Its protein is CASLVLAGADTQYF. Drawing the rest from reference TRBV28 and TRBJ2-3, the complete variable domain is DVKVTQSSRYLVKRTGEKVFLECVQDMDHENMFWYRQDPGLGLRLIYFSYDVKMKEKGDIPEGYSVSREKKERFSLILESASTNQTSMYLCASLVLAGADTQYFGPGTRLTVL.